The clone carrying this T cell receptor beta chain has a handful of counts. The antigen remains undetermined. The time point: newly diagnosed GD, antithyroid drugs for less than 3 months. Extracted PBMC RNA gave rise to the TCR library. Relying on iRepertoire HTBI primers and Arm-PCR of CDR3 regions, the team built TCR beta libraries. A single record per CDR3 protein comes from TCRdb applying MiXCR to the multiplex PCR reads. The table shows some 460,000 distinct CDR3 sequences, with around 15% occurring only once. This sample is part of a study of regulatory T cells in long-lasting Graves disease. Background on the study: The antithyroid drugs taken by newly diagnosed Graves' patients had been used for under 3 months.

General observations from the study: Gene preferences differed: TRBV28, TRBJ1-2, TRBJ2-5 in persistent cases. Among persistent patients, a larger number of public clonotypes were shared (about 3,000) than among newly diagnosed patients (roughly 970).

Germline V gene data show CDR1 as MDHEN and CDR2 as SYDVKM. The CDR3 consists of 11 residues. In addition, the sample was reused for a study of T cells in Graves' hyperthyroidism and ophthalmopathy. That source adds: First-round RT-PCR of the TCR CDR3 relied on the HTBI primer set.

The chain carries TRBV28 and TRBJ2-7; the D gene is possibly TRBD2 (5 bases). Sequencing was performed on peripheral blood mononuclear cells (PBMCs), taken at new diagnosis, from a patient treated with antithyroid drugs. This TCR derives from a man aged 40-55 years with Graves disease. In DNA, the CDR3 is TGTGCAAGCGGACCGGTCGGCGAGCAGTACTTC. As protein: CASGPVGEQYF. The full variable domain, rest sourced from reference TRBV28 and TRBJ2-7, is DVKVTQSSRYLVKRTGEKVFLECVQDMDHENMFWYRQDPGLGLRLIYFSYDVKMKEKGDIPEGYSVSREKKERFSLILESASTNQTSMYLCASGPVGEQYFGPGTRLTVT.